This T cell receptor (beta chain) was sequenced during a study of blood T cell repertoires in COVID-19 (dated by TCRdb to about 2020). A note on the overall study: Collaborator samples came from the United States, Italy and Spain and covered acute and convalescent phases of COVID-19. HLA class I and class II types, where available, came from metadata supplied by the sample provider rather than from assay-based typing. The repertoires were made available in a free public database intended to serve as a resource for research on the immune response to SARS-CoV-2. A de-identified subject ID, COVID-19 status, age in years and sex were almost always included in the sample metadata. The samples were drawn from the first 160 participants of the ongoing ImmuneRACE study and from more than 1,000 subjects provided by 6 global collaborators. The prospective study material was composed of cDNA or gDNA derived from T cells, B-cell-depleted T cells, or PBMCs. Subjects who had been exposed to COVID-19, were actively infected with it, or had recovered from it provided the deeply sampled blood TCRbeta repertoires that made up the dataset. Study-wide conclusions, independent of this receptor: The quantity of clinical and demographic metadata differed by source and by participant and was supplied without curation.

Worth noting for this clone: Its antigen remains undetermined. One base away there is no much larger clone; base qualities are not given.

V and J are truncated by 4 bases and 7 bases respectively, leaving an intervening sequence of 14 bases. For CDR1 and CDR2, the germline V gene lists MDHEN and SYDVKM. The CDR3 spans 14 residues, from the cysteine through the phenylalanine. Only CDR3 DNA remains: 42 bases, in frame from the first base. TCRbeta CDR3 regions were amplified from genomic DNA using the immunoSEQ Assay, a bias-controlled multiplex PCR. The authors processed their data as follows. The number of nucleated cells in each sample was estimated from the amplification of reference gene primers within the assay. To quantify the absolute abundance of each unique TCRbeta CDR3 rearrangement, sequence reads were collapsed and filtered. For each sample, productive Simpson clonality was calculated by taking the square root of Simpson's diversity index across productive rearrangements. Imported from immuneACCESS, the table was reduced by TCRdb to in-frame sequences with V and J called. These copies leave out some clones; in studies compared against another copy, an unresolved V gene accounts for under half, and the cause of the remainder is not known. That table is the source of V, J and clone size, and D and trimming were worked out from the DNA. This sample is represented by more than 85,000 clones; around 90% of them were singletons. The ten largest clones capture 2.5% to 3.5% of the sample.

Collaborating institutions collected whole blood in K2EDTA tubes following their own protocols. For TCRbeta analysis, collaborators shipped samples as frozen whole blood, isolated PBMCs, or DNA extracted from either of those sample types. The origin of this receptor is a man aged 45 to 65 with active or convalescent COVID-19. Sequences were obtained from peripheral blood. The rearranged segments are TRBV28 and TRBJ2-4; the D gene is not confidently resolved. The base sequence is TGTGCCAGCAGTTCCCCGTTACAGAGCAACATTCAGTACTTC. Translated, it gives CASSSPLQSNIQYF.